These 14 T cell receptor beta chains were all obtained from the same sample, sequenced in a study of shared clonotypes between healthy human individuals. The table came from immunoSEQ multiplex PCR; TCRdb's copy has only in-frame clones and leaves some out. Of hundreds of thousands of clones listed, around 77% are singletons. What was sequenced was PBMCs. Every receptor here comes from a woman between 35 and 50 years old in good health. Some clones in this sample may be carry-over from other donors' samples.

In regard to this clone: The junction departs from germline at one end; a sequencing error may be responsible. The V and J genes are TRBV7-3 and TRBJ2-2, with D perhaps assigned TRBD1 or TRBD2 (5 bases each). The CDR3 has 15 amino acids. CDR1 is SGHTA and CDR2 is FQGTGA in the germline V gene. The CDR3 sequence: CASSAGWGLAGELFF. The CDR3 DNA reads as TGTGCCAGCAGCGCCGGTTGGGGCCTCGCCGGGGAGCTGTTTTTC.

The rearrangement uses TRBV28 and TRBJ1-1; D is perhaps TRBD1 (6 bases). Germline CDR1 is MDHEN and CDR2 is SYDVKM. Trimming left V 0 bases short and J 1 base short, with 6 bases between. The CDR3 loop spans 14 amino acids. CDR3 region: CASSLWDRNTEAFF. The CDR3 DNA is TGTGCCAGCAGTTTATGGGACAGGAACACTGAAGCTTTCTTT.

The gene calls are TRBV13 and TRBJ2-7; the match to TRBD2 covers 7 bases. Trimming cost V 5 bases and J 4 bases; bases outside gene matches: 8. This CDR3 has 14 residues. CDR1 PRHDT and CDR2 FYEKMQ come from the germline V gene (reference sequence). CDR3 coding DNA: TGTGCCAGCAGCGCCGGGACTACCAAATACGAGCAGTACTTC. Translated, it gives CASSAGTTKYEQYF.

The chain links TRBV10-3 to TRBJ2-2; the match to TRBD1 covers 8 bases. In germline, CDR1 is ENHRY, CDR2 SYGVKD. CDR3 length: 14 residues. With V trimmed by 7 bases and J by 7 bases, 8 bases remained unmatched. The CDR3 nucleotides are TGTGCCATCAATGGACAGGGTTTTGGCGGGGAGCTGTTTTTT. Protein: CAINGQGFGGELFF.

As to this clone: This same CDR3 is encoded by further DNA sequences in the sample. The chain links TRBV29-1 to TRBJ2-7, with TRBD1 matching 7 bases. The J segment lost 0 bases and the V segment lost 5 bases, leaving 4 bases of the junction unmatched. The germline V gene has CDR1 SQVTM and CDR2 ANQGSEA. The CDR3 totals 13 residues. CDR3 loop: CSVRTGSSYEQYF. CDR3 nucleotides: TGCAGCGTTAGGACAGGCAGCTCCTACGAGCAGTACTTC.

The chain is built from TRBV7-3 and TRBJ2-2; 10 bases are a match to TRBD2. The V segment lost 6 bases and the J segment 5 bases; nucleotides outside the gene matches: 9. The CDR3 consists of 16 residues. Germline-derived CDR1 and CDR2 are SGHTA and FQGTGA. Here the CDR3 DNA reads TGTGCCAGCAGGGGAAGCGGGACTAGCGCTACCGGGGAGCTGTTTTTT. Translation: CASRGSGTSATGELFF.

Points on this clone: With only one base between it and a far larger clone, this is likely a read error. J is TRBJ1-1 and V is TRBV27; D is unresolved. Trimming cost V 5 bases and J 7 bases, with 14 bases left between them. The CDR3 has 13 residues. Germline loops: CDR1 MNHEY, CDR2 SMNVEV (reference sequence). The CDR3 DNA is TGTGCCAGCAGTCCCCGGGCAGGCCGTGAAGCTTTCTTT. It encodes CASSPRAGREAFF.

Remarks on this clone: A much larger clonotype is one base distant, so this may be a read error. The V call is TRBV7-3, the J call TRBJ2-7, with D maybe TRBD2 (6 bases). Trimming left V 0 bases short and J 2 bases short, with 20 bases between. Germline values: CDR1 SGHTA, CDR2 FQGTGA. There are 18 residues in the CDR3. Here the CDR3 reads CASSLTSSERSSPYEQYF. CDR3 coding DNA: TGTGCCAGCAGCTTAACCTCTAGCGAGAGGAGTAGCCCCTACGAGCAGTACTTC.

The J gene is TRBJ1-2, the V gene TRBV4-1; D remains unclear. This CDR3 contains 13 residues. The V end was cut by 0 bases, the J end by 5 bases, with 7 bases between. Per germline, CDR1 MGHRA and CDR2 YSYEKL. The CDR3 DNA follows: TGCGCCAGCAGCCAAGATCGGGAGTATGGCTACACCTTC. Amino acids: CASSQDREYGYTF.

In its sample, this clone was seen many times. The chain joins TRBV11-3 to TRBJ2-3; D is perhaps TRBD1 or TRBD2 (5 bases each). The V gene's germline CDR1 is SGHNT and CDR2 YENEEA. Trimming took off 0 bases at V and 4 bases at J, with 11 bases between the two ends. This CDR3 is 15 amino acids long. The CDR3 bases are TGTGCCAGCAGCTTAGATGGGCAGGGACCAGATACGCAGTATTTT. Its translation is CASSLDGQGPDTQYF.

CDR3 in amino acids: CAISEGGTMNTGELFF. The CDR3 nucleotides are TGTGCCATCAGTGAGGGGGGGACTATGAACACCGGGGAGCTGTTTTTT. The rearrangement joins TRBV10-3 to TRBJ2-2; the match to TRBD2 covers 7 bases. The V segment lost 2 bases and the J segment 1 base; nucleotides outside the gene matches: 4. There are 16 residues in the CDR3. Germline CDR1 ENHRY, CDR2 SYGVKD.

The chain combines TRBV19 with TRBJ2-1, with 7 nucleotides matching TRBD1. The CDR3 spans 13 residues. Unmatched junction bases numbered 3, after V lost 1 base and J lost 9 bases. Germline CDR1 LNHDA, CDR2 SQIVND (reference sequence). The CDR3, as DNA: TGTGCCAGTAGTATAGTTAGGGACAGTGAGCAGTTCTTC. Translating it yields CASSIVRDSEQFF.

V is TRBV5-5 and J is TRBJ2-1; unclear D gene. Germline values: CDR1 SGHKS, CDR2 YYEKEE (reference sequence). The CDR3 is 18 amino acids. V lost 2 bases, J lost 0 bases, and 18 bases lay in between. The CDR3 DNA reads TGTGCCAGCAGCTTACGGCCCCGACGTGGTCCCTCCTACAATGAGCAGTTCTTC. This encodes CASSLRPRRGPSYNEQFF.

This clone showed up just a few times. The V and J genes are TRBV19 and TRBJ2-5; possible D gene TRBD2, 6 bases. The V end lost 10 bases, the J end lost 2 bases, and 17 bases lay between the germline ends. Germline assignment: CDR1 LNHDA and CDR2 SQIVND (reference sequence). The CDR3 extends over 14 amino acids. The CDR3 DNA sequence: TGTGCCACTGGAGGGACGCGAGGTCAAGAGACCCAGTACTTC. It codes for CATGGTRGQETQYF. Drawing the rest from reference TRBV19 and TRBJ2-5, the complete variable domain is DGGITQSPKYLFRKEGQNVTLSCEQNLNHDAMYWYRQDPGQGLRLIYYSQIVNDFQKGDIAEGYSVSREKKESFPLTVTSAQKNPTAFYLCATGGTRGQETQYFGPGTRLLVL.